These T cell receptor beta chains were read from a single sample in a study of shared clonotypes between healthy human individuals. Assay: immunoSEQ multiplex PCR; the TCRdb copy retains only in-frame clones and omits some. Found here are some 2.1 million clones, roughly 95% of them singletons; the top ten hold about 1.7%. The material sequenced was naive CD8+ T cells from PBMCs. The receptor source for this set is a man younger than 35 in good health. Some clones in this sample may be carry-over from other donors' samples. Each CDR3 is given with its conserved first and last residue. D genes are given only for firm matches. The size field is filled for only some rows; it gives once, few, many or a size class.

V	size	J	D	CDR3	DNA
TRBV9	-	TRBJ2-7	TRBD1	CASSQDRVDEQYF	TGTGCCAGCAGCCAAGACAGGGTGGACGAGCAGTACTTC
TRBV29-1	-	TRBJ1-2	-	CSVEGLPGNYGYTF	TGCAGCGTTGAAGGGCTTCCAGGGAACTATGGCTACACCTTC
TRBV5-1	-	TRBJ2-2	-	CASRLTGSPTGELFF	TGCGCCAGCAGACTTACGGGGTCCCCCACCGGGGAGCTGTTTTTT
TRBV28	-	TRBJ2-2	TRBD1	CASSPRTGVDGELFF	TGTGCCAGCAGTCCAAGGACAGGGGTTGACGGGGAGCTGTTTTTT
TRBV6-6	-	TRBJ2-7	-	CASSYSSGAAYEQYF	TGTGCCAGCAGTTACTCCTCGGGGGCTGCCTACGAGCAGTACTTC
TRBV9	-	TRBJ2-5	TRBD2	CASSDSGRAGETQYF	TGTGCCAGCAGCGATAGCGGGAGGGCGGGGGAGACCCAGTACTTC
TRBV10-2	-	TRBJ1-1	-	CASSETGKGSEAFF	TGCGCCAGCAGTGAGACAGGGAAAGGGTCTGAAGCTTTCTTT
TRBV7-3	-	TRBJ2-1	-	CASSFQGNMNEQFF	TGTGCCAGCAGCTTCCAAGGGAACATGAATGAGCAGTTCTTC
TRBV7-9	-	TRBJ2-1	-	CASTNGGDWGNEQFF	TGTGCCAGCACCAACGGGGGAGATTGGGGTAATGAGCAGTTCTTC
TRBV10-3	-	TRBJ2-1	TRBD2	CAISALLAGGQSSYNEQFF	TGTGCCATCAGTGCTTTACTAGCGGGAGGTCAAAGCTCCTACAATGAGCAGTTCTTC
TRBV5-4	-	TRBJ1-1	TRBD1	CASSSSSGGGIYEAFF	TGTGCCAGCAGCTCCTCCTCAGGGGGAGGTATTTATGAAGCTTTCTTT
TRBV7-8	once	TRBJ1-2	-	CASRPPPSYGYTF	TGTGCCAGCAGACCCCCCCCTAGCTATGGCTACACCTTC
TRBV10-3	-	TRBJ1-2	-	CAIKIDSRGYGYTF	TGTGCCATCAAAATCGACTCGAGGGGCTATGGCTACACCTTC
TRBV7-8	-	TRBJ2-2	-	CASSTGPGSVGELFF	TGTGCCAGCAGCACCGGACCGGGAAGTGTCGGGGAGCTGTTTTTT
TRBV10-2	-	TRBJ2-1	-	CASSEWASNEQFF	TGCGCCAGCAGTGAGTGGGCTTCCAATGAGCAGTTCTTC
TRBV27	-	TRBJ2-1	TRBD2	CASSLLAGIREQFF	TGTGCCAGCAGTTTACTAGCGGGAATTCGTGAGCAGTTCTTC
TRBV5-1	-	TRBJ2-7	TRBD1	CASSWYSSGTGVYEQYF	TGCGCCAGCAGCTGGTACAGCTCCGGGACAGGGGTCTACGAGCAGTACTTC
TRBV29-1	-	TRBJ2-3	-	CSVENSRFSTDTQYF	TGCAGCGTTGAAAACTCCAGGTTTAGCACAGATACGCAGTATTTT
TRBV14	-	TRBJ2-7	-	CASSQPYEGYEQYF	TGTGCCAGCAGCCAACCCTACGAGGGCTACGAGCAGTACTTC
TRBV28	-	TRBJ2-2	-	CASALGPLTGELFF	TGTGCCAGCGCCCTGGGACCTTTGACCGGGGAGCTGTTTTTT
TRBV2	few	TRBJ1-2	-	CASSALGTGYGYTF	TGTGCCAGCAGCGCCCTCGGGACTGGCTATGGCTACACCTTC
TRBV13	-	TRBJ1-1	-	CASSPLGENTEAFF	TGTGCCAGCAGCCCTCTAGGGGAGAACACTGAAGCTTTCTTT
TRBV5-5	-	TRBJ2-7	-	CASSSGVRTHPQFPVYEQYF	TGTGCCAGCAGTTCCGGAGTTCGGACTCATCCCCAATTTCCAGTCTACGAGCAGTACTTC
TRBV11-2	-	TRBJ2-3	-	CASSRTDTQYF	TGTGCCAGCAGCCGCACAGATACGCAGTATTTT
TRBV11-2	-	TRBJ2-2	-	CASSPGKGTYTGELFF	TGTGCCAGCAGCCCCGGTAAGGGGACTTACACCGGGGAGCTGTTTTTT